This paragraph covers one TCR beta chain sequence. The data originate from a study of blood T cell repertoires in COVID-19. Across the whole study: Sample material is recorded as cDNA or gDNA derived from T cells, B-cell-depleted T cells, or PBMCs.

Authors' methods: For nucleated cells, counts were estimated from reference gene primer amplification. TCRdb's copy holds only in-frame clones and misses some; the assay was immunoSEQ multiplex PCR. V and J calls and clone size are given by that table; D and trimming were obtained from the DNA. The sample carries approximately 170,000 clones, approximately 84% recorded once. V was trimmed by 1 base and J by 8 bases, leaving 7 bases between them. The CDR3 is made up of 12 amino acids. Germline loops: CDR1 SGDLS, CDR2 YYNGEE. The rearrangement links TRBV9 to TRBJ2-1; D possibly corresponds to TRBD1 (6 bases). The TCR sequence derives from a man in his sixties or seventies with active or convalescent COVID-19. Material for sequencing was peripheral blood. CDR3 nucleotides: TGTGCCAGCAGCGTACAGGGGTATGAGCAGTTCTTC. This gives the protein CASSVQGYEQFF.